The clone carrying this T cell receptor (beta chain) has a single count. Its antigen is currently unknown. Germline assignment: CDR1 LGHNA and CDR2 YNFKEQ. V lost 4 bases and J lost 2; bases outside the gene matches: 6. There are 15 residues in the CDR3. The record originates from a study of cytomegalovirus exposure and HLA in healthy donors. Background on the study: In a later analysis, the roughly 120 validation repertoires were reported to have used the same platform as the 550 to 850 first-cohort repertoires.

Profiling relied on immunoSEQ multiplex PCR, and the TCRdb table lists in-frame clones only, not all of them. The sample yields hundreds of thousands of clones, approximately 87% seen once. Points from the study as a whole: Cytomegalovirus association was assigned to approximately 160 TCR beta chains. In the 130 or so validation repertoires, a later analysis found that first-cohort TCR clusters tended to co-occur. Cytomegalovirus status was reportedly diagnosed by the classifier with high specificity and sensitivity.

The TCR originated in a woman between 18 and 30 years old in good health and CMV-seronegative. Sequencing was done on a sample of PBMCs. This sequence joins TRBV4-2 and TRBJ2-3; 7 bases fit TRBD2. The CDR3 DNA is TGTGCCAGCAGCCCCGGACTAGTGATCACAGATACGCAGTATTTT. Its translation: CASSPGLVITDTQYF.